The 8 T cell receptor beta chains presented below share a single source sample, sequenced in a study of CD8+ T cells in alopecia areata. After isolation, RNA underwent reverse transcription to generate cDNA as the sequencing template. Sequencing was performed with immunoSEQ multiplex PCR; in TCRdb, only in-frame clones are kept and a portion is missing. The top ten clones hold roughly 4.2% of a sample with about 190,000 clones, 64% of them seen once. Stated treatment: oral pan-JAK inhibitor, 5-10 mg twice daily. Sequencing used CD4+ T cells sorted from blood, obtained at week 4, from a patient treated with tofacitinib. All receptors derive from a human donor with alopecia areata.

This rearrangement joins TRBV5-6 to TRBJ2-3; 8 bases are a match to TRBD2. J lost 7 bases, V lost 0 bases, and 4 bases had no gene match. Germline V gives CDR1 SGHDT, CDR2 YYEEEE. The CDR3 runs 14 residues. In nucleotides, the CDR3 is TGTGCCAGCAGCTTGGTCGGGGGGGTAAATACGCAGTATTTT. Translation gives CASSLVGGVNTQYF.

The chain employs TRBV23-1 and TRBJ1-1; tentative D call: TRBD1 (5 bases). TRBV23-1 is flagged as an ORF with uncertain function. The CDR3 has 17 amino acids. V lost 0 bases, J lost 3 bases, and 17 bases lay in between. CDR3 in DNA: TGCGCCAGCAGTCAATCGGAGGGGATCAGGGTCGACACTGAAGCTTTCTTT. Translation gives CASSQSEGIRVDTEAFF.

The V and J genes are TRBV2 and TRBJ1-1; no firm D call. V shed 7 bases and J shed 5 bases, with 14 bases lying between them. The germline CDR1 and CDR2 sequences are SNHLY and FYNNEI. The CDR3 is 13 amino acids. CDR3 amino acids: CASKDMGGTEAFF. The CDR3 coding sequence is TGTGCCAGCAAGGATATGGGTGGTACTGAAGCTTTCTTT.

This chain links TRBV5-1 with TRBJ2-7; 9 bases are shared with TRBD1. Germline lookup yields CDR1 SGHRS and CDR2 YFSETQ. V shed 3 bases and J 1 base; nucleotides not matched to a gene: 8. The CDR3 runs to 16 residues. For the CDR3, the DNA is TGCGCCAGCAGCTCCGGGACAGGGTCATGGTCCTACGAGCAGTACTTC. Translated: CASSSGTGSWSYEQYF.

The CDR3 loop reads CAISESTVYNQPQHF. The CDR3 nucleotides read TGTGCCATCAGTGAGTCGACAGTTTACAATCAGCCCCAGCATTTT. The chain links TRBV10-3 to TRBJ1-5; D perhaps matches TRBD1 (5 bases). Trimming stripped 0 bases from V and 3 bases from J, with 9 bases between. This CDR3 spans 15 amino acids. Germline CDR1 reads ENHRY; CDR2 reads SYGVKD.

This chain connects TRBV25-1 to TRBJ1-6; D not resolved. CDR1 is MGHDK and CDR2 is SYGVNS in the germline V gene. Trimming removed 1 base at V and 8 bases at J, with 3 bases between. CDR3 length equals 12 residues. CDR3 sequence: CASSEWDSPLHF. CDR3 nucleotide sequence: TGTGCCAGCAGTGAATGGGATTCACCCCTCCACTTT.

A single count supports this clone. The rearrangement uses TRBV7-2 and TRBJ1-5; 10 nucleotides line up with TRBD1. The CDR3 is 13 amino acids. Trimming took 5 bases from V and 11 from J; bases not matched to a gene: 6. Per the germline V gene, CDR1 is SGHTA and CDR2 is FQGNSA. The CDR3 DNA reads TGTGCCAGCAGCGTTGACAGGGGGCGGACCCAGCATTTT. Encoded protein: CASSVDRGRTQHF.

Here the CDR3 DNA reads TGTGCCATTTCGACACGGTTGAACACTGAAGCTTTCTTT. Its translation is CAISTRLNTEAFF. The chain employs TRBV7-6 and TRBJ1-1, with D hard to call. Trimming took off 10 bases at V and 0 bases at J, with 12 bases between the two ends. The CDR3 loop spans 13 amino acids. Germline CDR1 reads SGHVS; CDR2 reads FNYEAQ. The variable domain in full, completed from reference TRBV7-6 and TRBJ1-1, reads GAGVSQSPRYKVTKRGQDVALRCDPISGHVSLYWYRQALGQGPEFLTYFNYEAQQDKSGLPNDRFSAERPEGSISTLTIQRTEQRDSAMYRCAISTRLNTEAFFGQGTRLTVV.